This T cell receptor beta chain was documented in a study of blood T cell repertoires in COVID-19. Methods used by the authors: Estimation of nucleated cell counts relied on the amplification of reference gene primers. TCRdb keeps only in-frame clones here, not all; method: immunoSEQ multiplex PCR. That table furnishes V, J and clone size, whereas the DNA furnished D and trimming. The sample lists approximately 160,000 clones; 70% to 90% were seen once. V lost 5 bases to trimming and J lost 1 base; unmatched junction nucleotides: 8. The CDR3 extends over 16 amino acids. Germline V gene sequence: CDR1 LNHDA, CDR2 SQIVND (reference sequence).

The specimen sequenced was peripheral blood. The chain couples TRBV19 to TRBJ1-5, with TRBD1 identical over 7 bases. This clonotype was obtained from a man aged 60-69 years with COVID-19, enrolled during active disease. CDR3 sequence: CASSVISTGSNQPQHF. CDR3 nucleotides: TGTGCCAGTAGTGTAATCTCGACAGGGAGCAATCAGCCCCAGCATTTT.